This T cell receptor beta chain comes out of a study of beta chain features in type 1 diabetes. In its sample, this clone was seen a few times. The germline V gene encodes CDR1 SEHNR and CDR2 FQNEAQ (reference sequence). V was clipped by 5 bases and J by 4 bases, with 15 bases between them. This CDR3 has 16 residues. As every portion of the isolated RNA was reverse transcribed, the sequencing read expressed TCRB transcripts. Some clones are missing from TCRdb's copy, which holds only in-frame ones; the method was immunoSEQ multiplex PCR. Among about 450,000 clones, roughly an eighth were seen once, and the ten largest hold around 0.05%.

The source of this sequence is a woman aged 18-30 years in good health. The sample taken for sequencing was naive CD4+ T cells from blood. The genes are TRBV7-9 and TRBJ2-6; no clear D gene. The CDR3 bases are TGTGCCAGCAGCACGTACGAGCGTGGAGGGGCCAACGTCCTGACTTTC. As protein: CASSTYERGGANVLTF. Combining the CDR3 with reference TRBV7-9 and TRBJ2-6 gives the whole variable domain DTGVSQNPRHKITKRGQNVTFRCDPISEHNRLYWYRQTLGQGPEFLTYFQNEAQLEKSRLLSDRFSAERPKGSFSTLEIQRTEQGDSAMYLCASSTYERGGANVLTFGAGSRLTVL.